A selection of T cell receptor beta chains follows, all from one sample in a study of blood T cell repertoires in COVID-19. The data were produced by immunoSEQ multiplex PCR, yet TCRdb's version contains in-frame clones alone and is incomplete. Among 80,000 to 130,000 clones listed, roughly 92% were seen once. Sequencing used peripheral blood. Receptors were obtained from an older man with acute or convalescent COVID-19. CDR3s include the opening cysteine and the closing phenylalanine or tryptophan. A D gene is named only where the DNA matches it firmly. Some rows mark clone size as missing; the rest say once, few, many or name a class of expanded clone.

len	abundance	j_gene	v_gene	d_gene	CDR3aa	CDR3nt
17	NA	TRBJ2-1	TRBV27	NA	CASTPLRGQSSYNEQFF	TGTGCCAGCACACCTCTCAGGGGCCAGAGCTCCTACAATGAGCAGTTCTTC
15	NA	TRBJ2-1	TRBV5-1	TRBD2	CASSLGLDTYNEQFF	TGCGCCAGCAGTCTCGGACTAGACACCTACAATGAGCAGTTCTTC
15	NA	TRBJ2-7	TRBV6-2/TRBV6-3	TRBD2	CASSYSAGEHYEQYF	TGTGCCAGCAGTTACTCGGCGGGAGAGCACTACGAGCAGTACTTC
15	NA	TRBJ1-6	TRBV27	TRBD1	CASSLTAGGNSPLHF	TGTGCCAGCAGTTTAACGGCAGGGGGGAATTCACCCCTCCACTTT
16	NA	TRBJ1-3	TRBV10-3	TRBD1	CAISGGTGYSGNTIYF	TGTGCCATCAGTGGAGGGACAGGGTACTCTGGAAACACCATATATTTT
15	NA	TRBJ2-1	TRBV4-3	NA	CASSQDGGNYNEQFF	TGCGCCAGCAGCCAAGATGGTGGCAACTACAATGAGCAGTTCTTC
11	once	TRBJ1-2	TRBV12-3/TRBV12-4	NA	CASSLAYGYTF	TGTGCCAGCAGTTTGGCCTATGGCTACACCTTC
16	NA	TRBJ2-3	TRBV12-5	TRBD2	CASGFLAGGNTDTQYF	TGTGCTAGTGGTTTCCTAGCGGGAGGCAACACAGATACGCAGTATTTT
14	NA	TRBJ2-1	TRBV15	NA	CATSRRDGNNEQFF	TGTGCCACCAGCCGGAGGGACGGAAACAATGAGCAGTTCTTC
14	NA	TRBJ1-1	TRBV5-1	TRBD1	CASSRTGGNTEAFF	TGCGCCAGCAGCCGGACAGGGGGTAACACTGAAGCTTTCTTT
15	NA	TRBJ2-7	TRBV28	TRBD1	CASSPATGGRYEQYF	TGTGCCAGCAGTCCGGCCACAGGGGGCCGCTACGAGCAGTACTTC